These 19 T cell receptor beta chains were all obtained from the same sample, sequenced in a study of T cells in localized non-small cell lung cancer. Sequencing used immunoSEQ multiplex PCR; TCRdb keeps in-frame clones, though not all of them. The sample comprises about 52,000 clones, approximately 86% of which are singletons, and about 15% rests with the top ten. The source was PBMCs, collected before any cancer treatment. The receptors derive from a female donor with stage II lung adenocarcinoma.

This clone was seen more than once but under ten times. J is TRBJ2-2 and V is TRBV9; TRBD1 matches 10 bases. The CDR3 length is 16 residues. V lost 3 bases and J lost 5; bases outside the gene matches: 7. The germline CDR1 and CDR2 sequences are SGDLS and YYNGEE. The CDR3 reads CASSAFRDRGTGELFF. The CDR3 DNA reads TGTGCCAGCAGCGCCTTCCGGGACAGGGGTACCGGGGAGCTGTTTTTT.

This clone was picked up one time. CDR3 DNA sequence: TGTGCCAGTCGGGGACAGGCCACAACTAATGAAAAACTGTTTTTT. Translating it yields CASRGQATTNEKLFF. The V and J genes are TRBV6-5 and TRBJ1-4; 8 bases line up with TRBD1. J lost 0 bases, V lost 9 bases, and 6 bases had no gene match. Per germline, CDR1 MNHEY and CDR2 SVGAGI. CDR3 length equals 15 residues.

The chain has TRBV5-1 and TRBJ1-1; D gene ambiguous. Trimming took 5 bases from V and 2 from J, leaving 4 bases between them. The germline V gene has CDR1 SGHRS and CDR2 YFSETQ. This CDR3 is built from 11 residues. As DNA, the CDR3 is TGCGCCAGCAGTCTTAACACTGAAGCTTTCTTT. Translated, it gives CASSLNTEAFF.

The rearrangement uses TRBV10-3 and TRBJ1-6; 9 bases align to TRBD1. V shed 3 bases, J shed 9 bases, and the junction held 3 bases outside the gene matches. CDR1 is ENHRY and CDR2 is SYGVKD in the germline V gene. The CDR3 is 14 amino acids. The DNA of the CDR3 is TGTGCCATCAGTGACGGGACAGGGTCTTCACCCCTCCACTTT. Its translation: CAISDGTGSSPLHF.

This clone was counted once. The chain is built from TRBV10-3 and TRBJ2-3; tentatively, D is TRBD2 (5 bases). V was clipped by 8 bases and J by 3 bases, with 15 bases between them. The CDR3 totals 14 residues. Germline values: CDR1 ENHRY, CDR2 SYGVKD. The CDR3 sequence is CAIAAGKRTDTQYF. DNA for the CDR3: TGTGCCATCGCCGCCGGGAAGAGGACAGATACGCAGTATTTT.

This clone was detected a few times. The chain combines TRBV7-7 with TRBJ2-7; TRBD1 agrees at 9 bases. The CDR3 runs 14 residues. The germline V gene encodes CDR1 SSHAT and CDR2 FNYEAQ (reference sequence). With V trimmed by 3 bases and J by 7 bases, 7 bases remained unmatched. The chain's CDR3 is CASSFRDRVLEQYF. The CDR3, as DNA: TGTGCCAGCAGCTTCCGGGACAGGGTATTGGAGCAGTACTTC.

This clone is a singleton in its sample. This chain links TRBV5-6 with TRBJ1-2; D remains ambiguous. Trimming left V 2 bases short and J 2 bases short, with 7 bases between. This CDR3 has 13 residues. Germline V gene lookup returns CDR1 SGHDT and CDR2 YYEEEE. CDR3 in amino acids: CASSFSKNYGYTF. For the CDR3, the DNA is TGTGCCAGCAGCTTCAGTAAGAACTATGGCTACACCTTC.

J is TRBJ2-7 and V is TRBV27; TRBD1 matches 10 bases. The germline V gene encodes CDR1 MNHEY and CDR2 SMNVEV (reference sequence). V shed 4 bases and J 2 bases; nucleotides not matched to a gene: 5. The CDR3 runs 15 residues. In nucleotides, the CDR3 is TGTGCCAGCAGTTCTCGGACAGGGGGAACCTACGAGCAGTACTTC. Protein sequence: CASSSRTGGTYEQYF.

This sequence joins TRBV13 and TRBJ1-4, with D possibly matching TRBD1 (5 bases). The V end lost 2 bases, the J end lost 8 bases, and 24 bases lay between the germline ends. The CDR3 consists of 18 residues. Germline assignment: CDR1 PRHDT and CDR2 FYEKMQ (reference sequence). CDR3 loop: CASSLLGHDGGAVEKLFF. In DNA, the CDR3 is TGTGCCAGCAGCTTACTTGGGCATGACGGAGGGGCTGTGGAAAAACTGTTTTTT.

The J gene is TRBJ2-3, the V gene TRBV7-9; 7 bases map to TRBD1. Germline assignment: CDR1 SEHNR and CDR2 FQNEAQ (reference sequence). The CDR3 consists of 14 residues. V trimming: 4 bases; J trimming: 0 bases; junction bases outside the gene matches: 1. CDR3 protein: CASSYRGSTDTQYF. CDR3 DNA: TGTGCCAGCAGCTACAGGGGTAGCACAGATACGCAGTATTTT.

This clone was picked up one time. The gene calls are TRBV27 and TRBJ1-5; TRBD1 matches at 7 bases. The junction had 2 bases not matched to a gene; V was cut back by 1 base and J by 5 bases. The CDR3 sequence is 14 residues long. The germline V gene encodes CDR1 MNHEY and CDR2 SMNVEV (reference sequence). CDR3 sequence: CASSLWQGDQPQHF. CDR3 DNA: TGTGCCAGCAGTTTATGGCAGGGGGATCAGCCCCAGCATTTT.

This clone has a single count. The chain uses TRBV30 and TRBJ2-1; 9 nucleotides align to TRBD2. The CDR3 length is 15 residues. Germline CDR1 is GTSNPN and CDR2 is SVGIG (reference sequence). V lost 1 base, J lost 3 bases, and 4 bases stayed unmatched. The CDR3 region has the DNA TGTGCCTGGAGTGATGAGCGGGGGGACTACAATGAGCAGTTCTTC. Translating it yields CAWSDERGDYNEQFF.

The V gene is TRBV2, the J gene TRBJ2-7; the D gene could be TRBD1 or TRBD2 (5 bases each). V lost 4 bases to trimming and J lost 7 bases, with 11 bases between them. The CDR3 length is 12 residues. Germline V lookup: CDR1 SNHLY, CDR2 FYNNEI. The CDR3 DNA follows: TGTGCCAGCAGTGGAGGGGTCGGGGAGCAGTACTTC. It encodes CASSGGVGEQYF.

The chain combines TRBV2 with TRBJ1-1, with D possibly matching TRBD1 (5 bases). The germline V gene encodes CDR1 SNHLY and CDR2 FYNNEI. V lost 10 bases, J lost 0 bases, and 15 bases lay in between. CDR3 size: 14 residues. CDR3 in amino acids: CAILGALMNTEAFF. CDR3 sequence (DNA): TGTGCCATACTAGGGGCTCTCATGAACACTGAAGCTTTCTTT.

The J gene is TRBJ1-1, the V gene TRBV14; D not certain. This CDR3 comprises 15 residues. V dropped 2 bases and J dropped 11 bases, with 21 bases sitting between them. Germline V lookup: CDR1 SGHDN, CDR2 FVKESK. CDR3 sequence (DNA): TGTGCCAGCAGCCAATGGACGCAAGAACGGGGATCGGCTTTCTTT. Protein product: CASSQWTQERGSAFF. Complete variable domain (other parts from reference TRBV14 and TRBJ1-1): EAGVTQFPSHSVIEKGQTVTLRCDPISGHDNLYWYRRVMGKEIKFLLHFVKESKQDESGMPNNRFLAERTGGTYSTLKVQPAELEDSGVYFCASSQWTQERGSAFFGQGTRLTVV.

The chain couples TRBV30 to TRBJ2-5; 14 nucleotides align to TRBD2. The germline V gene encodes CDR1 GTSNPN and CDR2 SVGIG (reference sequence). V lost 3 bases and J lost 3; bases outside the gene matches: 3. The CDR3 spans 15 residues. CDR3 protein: CAWRTSGGAEETQYF. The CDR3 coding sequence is TGTGCCTGGAGGACTAGCGGGGGGGCGGAAGAGACCCAGTACTTC.

The CDR3 sequence: CASSLTTDTTYEQYF. CDR3 sequence (DNA): TGTGCCAGCAGCTTAACTACAGACACTACCTACGAGCAGTACTTC. This chain links TRBV7-8 with TRBJ2-7, with unresolved D. V dropped 2 bases and J dropped 2 bases, with 13 bases sitting between them. The germline CDR1 and CDR2 sequences are SGHVS and FQNEAQ. The CDR3 has 15 amino acids.

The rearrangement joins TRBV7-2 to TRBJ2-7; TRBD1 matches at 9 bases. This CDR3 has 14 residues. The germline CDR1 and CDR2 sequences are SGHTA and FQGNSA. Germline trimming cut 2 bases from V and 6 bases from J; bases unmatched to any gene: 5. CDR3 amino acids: CASSLSMTGGEQYF. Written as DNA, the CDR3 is TGTGCCAGCAGCTTATCTATGACAGGGGGCGAGCAGTACTTC.

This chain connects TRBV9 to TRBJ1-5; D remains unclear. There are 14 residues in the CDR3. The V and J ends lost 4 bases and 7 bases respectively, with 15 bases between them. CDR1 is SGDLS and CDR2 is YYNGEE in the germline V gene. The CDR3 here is CASSLGRERQPQHF. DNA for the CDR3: TGTGCCAGCAGCTTAGGGAGGGAACGCCAGCCCCAGCATTTT.